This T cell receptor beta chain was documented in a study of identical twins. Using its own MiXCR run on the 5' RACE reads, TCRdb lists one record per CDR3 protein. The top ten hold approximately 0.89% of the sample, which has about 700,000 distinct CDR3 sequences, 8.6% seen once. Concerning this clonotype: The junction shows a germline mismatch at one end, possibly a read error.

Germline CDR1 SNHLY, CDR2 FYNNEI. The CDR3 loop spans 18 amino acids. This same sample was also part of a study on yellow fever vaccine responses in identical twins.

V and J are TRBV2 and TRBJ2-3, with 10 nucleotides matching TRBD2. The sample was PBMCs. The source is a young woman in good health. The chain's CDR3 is CACRHPLVLAGDTDTQYF. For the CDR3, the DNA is TGTGCCTGCAGACACCCCCTGGTTCTAGCGGGAGACACAGATACGCAGTATTTT.